Listed below are T cell receptor beta chains from one sample, sequenced in a study of OX40 agonist ivuxolimab in advanced cancers. Data came from immunoSEQ multiplex PCR; TCRdb stores just in-frame clones and leaves some out. The sample holds 65,000 to 95,000 clones, about nine tenths seen once. Material: CD4+ or CD8+ T cells sorted from blood, obtained in a trial of the OX40 agonist ivuxolimab. All receptors derive from an adult with an advanced solid tumor such as melanoma, head and neck, liver or kidney cancer. Each CDR3 is given with its conserved first and last residue. D genes are given only for firm matches. Size is stated for part of the rows, as once, few or many counts, or as a class when the clone is expanded.

-,TRBV4-1,TRBJ2-7,TRBD2,CASSQGAGGTYEQYF,TGCGCCAGCAGCCAAGGCGCGGGAGGAACCTACGAGCAGTACTTC
-,TRBV6-4,TRBJ2-2,TRBD2,CASSGLAGGAGELFF,TGTGCCAGCAGTGGACTAGCGGGAGGGGCCGGGGAGCTGTTTTTT
few,TRBV12-5,TRBJ2-7,TRBD2,CASGLFLPTSGARYYSYEQYF,TGTGCTAGTGGTTTGTTTCTACCAACTAGCGGGGCTCGATATTACTCCTACGAGCAGTACTTC
-,TRBV14,TRBJ2-1,TRBD1,CASSQGGRGREQFF,TGTGCCAGCAGCCAAGGGGGCAGGGGGCGTGAGCAGTTCTTC
-,TRBV5-1,TRBJ2-7,-,CASSLEGLNEQYF,TGCGCCAGCAGCTTGGAGGGTTTGAACGAGCAGTACTTC
-,TRBV19,TRBJ2-1,-,CASRGVTNEQFF,TGTGCCAGCCGAGGTGTGACCAATGAGCAGTTCTTC
-,TRBV5-1,TRBJ2-7,TRBD1,CASSLDGQGLLEQYF,TGCGCCAGCAGCTTGGACGGACAGGGGCTTCTCGAGCAGTACTTC
-,TRBV7-8,TRBJ2-1,-,CASSFGGVTGLQQFF,TGTGCCAGCAGCTTTGGGGGGGTGACAGGGCTTCAGCAGTTCTTC
-,TRBV5-1,TRBJ2-7,-,CASMDWGYEQYF,TGCGCCAGCATGGATTGGGGCTACGAGCAGTACTTC
-,TRBV23-1,TRBJ1-2,TRBD1,CASSQWSRGRSDGYTF,TGCGCCAGCAGTCAATGGAGCAGGGGGCGATCCGATGGCTACACCTTC
-,TRBV5-4,TRBJ1-2,TRBD1,CASSLGGTGVGYTF,TGTGCCAGCAGCTTGGGAGGGACAGGGGTTGGCTACACCTTC
-,TRBV2,TRBJ2-2,-,CAMRAGVNTGELFF,TGTGCAATGCGGGCAGGGGTTAACACCGGGGAGCTGTTTTTT
once,TRBV28,TRBJ2-7,-,CASTDTSYEQYF,TGTGCCAGCACCGATACTAGCTACGAGCAGTACTTC
-,TRBV2,TRBJ1-1,TRBD1,CASSGQGMVDTEAFF,TGTGCCAGCAGTGGACAGGGGATGGTGGACACTGAAGCTTTCTTT
-,TRBV19,TRBJ1-1,-,CASMVRVNTEAFF,TGTGCCAGTATGGTTAGGGTGAACACTGAAGCTTTCTTT
once,TRBV18,TRBJ2-5,-,CASSLQETQYF,TGTGCCAGCTCACTCCAAGAGACCCAGTACTTC
once,TRBV2,TRBJ2-1,-,CASSETSNEQFF,TGTGCCAGCAGTGAAACTTCCAATGAGCAGTTCTTC
-,TRBV30,TRBJ1-5,-,CAWSDGGTKSNQPQHF,TGTGCCTGGAGCGATGGTGGGACTAAAAGCAATCAGCCCCAGCATTTT
-,TRBV5-1,TRBJ1-2,TRBD1,CASSLAGGYGYTF,TGCGCCAGCAGCTTAGCAGGGGGCTATGGCTACACCTTC
-,TRBV2,TRBJ1-1,-,CASSALPTRAFF,TGTGCCAGCTCGGCCCTCCCCACCAGGGCTTTCTTT
-,TRBV15,TRBJ2-7,-,CATSTWGSSYEQYF,TGTGCCACCAGCACATGGGGGAGCTCCTACGAGCAGTACTTC
-,TRBV6-5,TRBJ1-5,-,CASRTGSKNQPQHF,TGTGCCAGCAGAACAGGGTCCAAGAATCAGCCCCAGCATTTT
-,TRBV15,TRBJ1-3,-,CATSRETGRRGNTIYF,TGTGCCACCAGCAGAGAGACTGGGAGACGGGGAAACACCATATATTTT
-,TRBV10-3,TRBJ2-2,-,CAISESSQRRNTGELFF,TGTGCCATCAGTGAGTCGAGCCAGCGGAGAAACACCGGGGAGCTGTTTTTT